Below, 13 T cell receptor beta chains from the same sample are listed, as sequenced in a study of blood T cell repertoires in COVID-19. The assay was immunoSEQ multiplex PCR, and TCRdb's table has in-frame clones only and misses some. This table holds some 76,000 clones, about 80% found once. The sequencing input was peripheral blood. These receptor sequences come from a man aged 50 to 60 with acute or convalescent COVID-19.

The V call is TRBV2, the J call TRBJ1-6; TRBD1 matches at 8 bases. The CDR3 loop spans 15 amino acids. The V and J ends lost 4 bases and 8 bases, in that order; junction bases with no gene match: 7. Germline V lookup: CDR1 SNHLY, CDR2 FYNNEI. The chain's CDR3 is CASSVGQGADSPLHF. CDR3 bases: TGTGCCAGCAGTGTGGGGCAGGGGGCAGATTCACCCCTCCACTTT.

The chain uses TRBV3-1 (or the pseudogene TRBV3-2) and TRBJ2-6; D possibly corresponds to TRBD1 (5 bases). V lost 2 bases and J 0 bases, leaving 14 bases between the germline ends. CDR1 and CDR2 (germline): LGHDT, YNNKEL (reference sequence). CDR3 length equals 18 residues. CDR3 nucleotides: TGTGCCAGCAGCCAATCCCAGGGTATGATCTCTGGGGCCAACGTCCTGACTTTC. Its translation is CASSQSQGMISGANVLTF.

The chain is built from TRBV18 and TRBJ2-2; TRBD2 matches at 8 bases. Germline V CDR1 and CDR2: KGHSH, LQKENI. The CDR3 has 15 residues. The J segment lost 4 bases and the V segment lost 3 bases, leaving 4 bases of the junction unmatched. CDR3 in amino acids: CASSPPGGGTGELFF. CDR3 DNA sequence: TGTGCCAGCTCACCCCCCGGGGGGGGCACCGGGGAGCTGTTTTTT.

J is TRBJ2-1 and V is TRBV5-6; D is perhaps TRBD1 (5 bases). V lost 2 bases and J 6 bases, leaving 9 bases between the germline ends. The germline V gene encodes CDR1 SGHDT and CDR2 YYEEEE. This CDR3 has 13 residues. CDR3 region: CASSFQGSNEQFF. In nucleotides, the CDR3 is TGTGCCAGCAGCTTCCAGGGTAGCAATGAGCAGTTCTTC.

This chain links TRBV6-5 with TRBJ1-5; 7 positions agree with TRBD1. This CDR3 is built from 14 residues. V lost 6 bases, J lost 7 bases, and 9 bases stayed unmatched. Germline V CDR1 and CDR2: MNHEY, SVGAGI. As DNA, the CDR3 is TGTGCCAGCAGAGCAGGGGGTACATTACAGCCCCAGCATTTT. As protein: CASRAGGTLQPQHF.

The chain joins TRBV4-3 to TRBJ2-1, with 8 bases matching TRBD1. This CDR3 region has 15 residues. The germline CDR1 and CDR2 sequences are LGHNA and YSLEER. J was trimmed by 10 bases and V by 0 bases; bases with no gene match: 8. This CDR3 is CASSQDGQGGWEQFF. The CDR3 nucleotides read TGCGCCAGCAGCCAAGATGGACAGGGAGGTTGGGAGCAGTTCTTC.

V is TRBV5-6 and J is TRBJ1-1; D not resolved. Per germline, CDR1 SGHDT and CDR2 YYEEEE. The CDR3 sequence is 15 residues long. Trimming took off 8 bases at V and 1 base at J, with 18 bases between the two ends. Written as DNA, the CDR3 is TGTGCCAGTACGTTCCAACTTACGTCGAACACTGAAGCTTTCTTT. Translating it yields CASTFQLTSNTEAFF.

This clone was counted only a few times. This chain links TRBV27 with TRBJ1-2; D might be TRBD1 (6 bases). The CDR3 has 18 residues. Germline CDR1 and CDR2: MNHEY and SMNVEV (reference sequence). The V end was cut by 3 bases, the J end by 0 bases, with 20 bases between. This chain's CDR3 is CASSFSRGPGTSNYGYTF. The DNA of the CDR3 is TGTGCCAGCAGTTTTTCGAGAGGCCCCGGGACATCTAACTATGGCTACACCTTC.

The rearrangement joins TRBV2 to TRBJ2-2; a weak D match, TRBD2 (7 bases). The germline V and J ends were trimmed by 7 bases and 3 bases, with 12 bases remaining between them. Per the germline V gene, CDR1 is SNHLY and CDR2 is FYNNEI. The CDR3 sequence is 14 residues long. In nucleotides, the CDR3 is TGTGCCAGCAAGAGGGGGGGAGACACCGGGGAGCTGTTTTTT. Translation gives CASKRGGDTGELFF.

Note on this clone: A read error may explain this, as a much larger clone is one base away. The V and J genes are TRBV7-3 and TRBJ2-7, with D perhaps matching TRBD2 (6 bases). Germline V gene sequence: CDR1 SGHTA, CDR2 FQGTGA. Trimming took off 2 bases at V and 3 bases at J, with 8 bases between the two ends. There are 13 residues in the CDR3. In DNA, the CDR3 is TGTGCCAGCAGCTTAGGGGGGAACTACGAGCAGTACTTC. This encodes CASSLGGNYEQYF. Together with reference TRBV7-3 and TRBJ2-7, the CDR3 gives the full variable domain: GAGVSQTPSNKVTEKGKYVELRCDPISGHTALYWYRQSLGQGPEFLIYFQGTGAADDSGLPNDRFFAVRPEGSVSTLKIQRTERGDSAVYLCASSLGGNYEQYFGPGTRLTVT.

The V and J genes are TRBV3-1 (or the pseudogene TRBV3-2) and TRBJ1-5; D is unresolved. In germline, CDR1 is LGHDT, CDR2 YNNKEL (reference sequence). V lost 4 bases to trimming and J lost 6 bases, with 13 bases between them. The CDR3 has 14 amino acids. CDR3 nucleotides: TGTGCCAGCAGCCGGGTGTTGGAGGGTCAGCCCCAGCATTTT. It yields the protein CASSRVLEGQPQHF.

The table lists this clone with a count of one. The V and J genes are TRBV18 and TRBJ1-6, with 9 bases that match TRBD1. With V trimmed by 3 bases and J by 7 bases, 1 base remained unmatched. CDR1 KGHSH and CDR2 LQKENI come from the germline V gene. The CDR3 totals 14 residues. The CDR3: CASSPGTGNSPLHF. The CDR3, as DNA: TGTGCCAGCTCACCCGGGACAGGGAATTCACCCCTCCACTTT.

The chain is built from TRBV5-1 and TRBJ2-7, with 13 bases aligning to TRBD2. CDR3 length: 14 amino acids. Germline CDR1 SGHRS, CDR2 YFSETQ. The V gene end was trimmed by 3 bases and the J gene end by 6 bases; junction bases not matched to a gene: 3. In DNA form, the CDR3 reads TGCGCCAGCAGCTCGACTAGCGGGAGGCCCGAGCAGTACTTC. The encoded protein is CASSSTSGRPEQYF.